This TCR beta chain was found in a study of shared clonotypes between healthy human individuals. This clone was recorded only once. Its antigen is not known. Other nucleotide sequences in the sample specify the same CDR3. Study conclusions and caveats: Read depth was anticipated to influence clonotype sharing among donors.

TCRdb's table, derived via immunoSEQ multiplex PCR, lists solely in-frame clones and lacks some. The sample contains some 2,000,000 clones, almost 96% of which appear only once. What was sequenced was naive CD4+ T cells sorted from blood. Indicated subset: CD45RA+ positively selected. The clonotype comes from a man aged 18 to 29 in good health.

The CDR3 nucleotides read TGTGCCATCAGTGAGTCGAGGGGGGATCAGCCCCAGCATTTT. Its protein is CAISESRGDQPQHF. The rearrangement joins TRBV10-3 to TRBJ1-5, with D maybe TRBD1 (6 bases). CDR3 length equals 14 residues. From germline, CDR1 is ENHRY and CDR2 SYGVKD. The V end lost 0 bases, the J end lost 5 bases, and 8 bases lay between the germline ends.